Listed below are T cell receptor beta chains from one sample, sequenced in a study of T-cell reconstitution after alpha-beta-depleted transplantation in children. One entry per CDR3 protein, called by TCRdb with MiXCR from the PCR reads. The profile covers around 450,000 distinct CDR3 sequences, with about 45% appearing a single time and roughly 27% taken by the ten largest. The sample here was PBMCs, taken before TCRalphabeta/CD19-depleted stem cell transplant. All receptors derive from a girl under 10 years old with aplastic anemia, due to receive a stem cell transplant. CDR3s include the opening cysteine and the closing phenylalanine or tryptophan. D genes are given only for firm matches.

CDR3 protein	V gene	J gene	D gene
CSGRTPGITEAFF	TRBV20-1	TRBJ1-1	-
CSVELRREGGEQFF	TRBV29-1	TRBJ2-1	TRBD2
CASSQGRGNQPQHF	TRBV4-2	TRBJ1-5	-
CASSLAGSGAGTEAFF	TRBV5-5	TRBJ1-1	-
CSARASGGLTYEQYF	TRBV20-1	TRBJ2-7	TRBD2
CASSYRTGPNEKLFF	TRBV6-5	TRBJ1-4	TRBD1
CSVEPGQGGLTDTQYF	TRBV29-1	TRBJ2-3	TRBD1
CASSATGAGEKLFF	TRBV9	TRBJ1-4	TRBD1
CASSGGQRTANTGELFF	TRBV19	TRBJ2-2	-
CASSSPGQEPANYGYTF	TRBV5-1	TRBJ1-2	TRBD1
CSVISQATNTEAFF	TRBV29-1	TRBJ1-1	-
CASIMTSSFQETQYF	TRBV6-5	TRBJ2-5	TRBD2
CSVALVGSYEQYF	TRBV29-1	TRBJ2-7	-
CASCYTSRMETQYF	TRBV6-2/TRBV6-3	TRBJ2-5	-
CASRGGQGNSPLHF	TRBV28	TRBJ1-6	TRBD1
CASSFRGGAIGANVLTF	TRBV6-5	TRBJ2-6	-
CASTSLNGAKSGELFF	TRBV7-2	TRBJ2-2	-
CPHHFLRETQYF	TRBV10-3	TRBJ2-5	-
CASSLDTGDEQFF	TRBV5-1	TRBJ2-1	-
CASSLPTGRETQYF	TRBV7-2	TRBJ2-5	-
CASSQRSTGAYEQYF	TRBV4-2	TRBJ2-7	TRBD1
CASSLVLAGPSSYEKYF	TRBV7-6	TRBJ2-7	TRBD2
CSASQGTNYEQYF	TRBV20-1	TRBJ2-7	-
CSAQRGNEQFF	TRBV20-1	TRBJ2-1	-
CSASGLAGEYEQYF	TRBV20-1	TRBJ2-7	TRBD2
CATSRDESNTEAFF	TRBV15	TRBJ1-1	-
CASTSLRGSTGELFF	TRBV7-8	TRBJ2-2	-